This is a list of T cell receptor beta chains from one sample in a study of T cell responses to AZD1222 COVID-19 vaccine. Profiling relied on immunoSEQ multiplex PCR, and the TCRdb table lists in-frame clones only, not all of them. The repertoire consists of around 190,000 clones, with approximately 93% occurring once and the leading ten covering 1.5% to 2%. The sequencing here drew on peripheral blood, taken 28 days after the second AZD1222 dose. The receptors come from an adult who received the AZD1222 COVID-19 vaccine. The CDR3 runs from the conserved cysteine through the conserved F or W. Fields, in order: CDR3 DNA, CDR3 protein, D gene, clone size, J gene, V gene. The D gene is left open where the match is weak. Clone sizes are given selectively: once, few, many, or a class where the clone is expanded.

TGTGCCAGCAAGTTGTCTAGCGCCTCCTACGAGCAGTACTTC,CASKLSSASYEQYF,.,.,TRBJ2-7,TRBV27
TGTGCCAGCAGCCCACGGACAGGTTTCACAGATACGCAGTATTTT,CASSPRTGFTDTQYF,.,.,TRBJ2-3,TRBV21-1
TGTGCCAGCAGCTCTGGAAACAGGGCGACTGGAAACACCATATATTTT,CASSSGNRATGNTIYF,.,.,TRBJ1-3,TRBV7-6
TGTGCCAGCAGCTTTACTTACCCGGGGGACTCCTACGAGCAGTACTTC,CASSFTYPGDSYEQYF,.,.,TRBJ2-7,TRBV11-2
TGTGCCTGGAGTGTAGATGTTAGAATCTATGGCTACACCTTC,CAWSVDVRIYGYTF,.,.,TRBJ1-2,TRBV30
TGTGCCAGCAAGCCTGGAGTAGAGCGCGGCTACACCTTC,CASKPGVERGYTF,.,.,TRBJ1-2,TRBV6-5
TGTGCCAGCAGCTCCGGGACTACCTCTGGGGCCAACGTCCTGACTTTC,CASSSGTTSGANVLTF,TRBD2,.,TRBJ2-6,TRBV11-3
TGTGCCAGCAGTTTAGCGGCTTTTGGCTACACCTTC,CASSLAAFGYTF,.,.,TRBJ1-2,TRBV12-3/TRBV12-4
TGTGCCAGCAGGACCCGGACATCTATGCAGTATTTT,CASRTRTSMQYF,.,.,TRBJ2-3,TRBV12-3/TRBV12-4
TGCGCCAGCAGCTTGTCCGGTCCAGACTCTGGAAACACCATATATTTT,CASSLSGPDSGNTIYF,.,.,TRBJ1-3,TRBV5-1
TGTGCCAGCAGCCCTAGGGGCCGGGGAACAAACACTGAAGCTTTCTTT,CASSPRGRGTNTEAFF,.,once,TRBJ1-1,TRBV7-8
TGTGCCAGCAGTGAAAGTGTTAGCAATCAGCCCCAGCATTTT,CASSESVSNQPQHF,.,.,TRBJ1-5,TRBV6-1
TGTGCCAGCAGCCAACTCAGGACAGGGGCCAATGAGCAGTTCTTC,CASSQLRTGANEQFF,TRBD1,.,TRBJ2-1,TRBV3-1/TRBV3-2
TGTGCCAGCTCACCGTGGGACAGCGGTCAAGAGACCCAGTACTTC,CASSPWDSGQETQYF,TRBD1,few,TRBJ2-5,TRBV18
TGTGCCAGCAGCCTAAGACAGGCCACGTATGGCTACACCTTC,CASSLRQATYGYTF,.,.,TRBJ1-2,TRBV7-2
TGTGCCAGCAGTAAGGACGGCCGTAACTATGGCTACACCTTC,CASSKDGRNYGYTF,.,.,TRBJ1-2,TRBV6-5
TGTGCCAGCAGCGGGAGGGGGCTGAACACCGGGGAGCTGTTTTTT,CASSGRGLNTGELFF,.,.,TRBJ2-2,TRBV13
TGTGCCAGCAGCTTATCAGGCAGGGGGCTCGATGAAGCTTTCTTT,CASSLSGRGLDEAFF,TRBD1,.,TRBJ1-1,TRBV7-2
TGTGCCAGCAGCCCCGGGACAGGGACAACCTACGAGCAGTACTTC,CASSPGTGTTYEQYF,TRBD1,.,TRBJ2-7,TRBV11-2
TGTGCCAGCGGACCCCGGGACTCCGGGGTAGGTGATCAGCCCCAGCATTTT,CASGPRDSGVGDQPQHF,.,once,TRBJ1-5,TRBV4-2
TGTGCTAGTGGTTTCCCGCCCGGGGAGCTGTTTTTT,CASGFPPGELFF,.,.,TRBJ2-2,TRBV12-5
TGTGCCACCCAACAGGGGGGGGTGGCCCAGCATTTT,CATQQGGVAQHF,TRBD1,.,TRBJ1-5,TRBV19
TGTGCCAGCAGCCAATACAGATATGGGGATACGCAGTATTTT,CASSQYRYGDTQYF,.,.,TRBJ2-3,TRBV3-1/TRBV3-2
TGTGCCAGCTCACCACCGTCCAGGCCAGGAAACACCATATATTTT,CASSPPSRPGNTIYF,.,.,TRBJ1-3,TRBV18
TGCGCCAGCAGCCCAACCCTAGACAGGGGCGTTTATGGCTACACCTTC,CASSPTLDRGVYGYTF,TRBD1,.,TRBJ1-2,TRBV5-1
TGTGCCAGCCTTGGGACAGGAGGTGAAAAACTGTTTTTT,CASLGTGGEKLFF,TRBD1,.,TRBJ1-4,TRBV2
TGTGCCAGCAGCCCAACAGGGGGGAGGACAGATACGCAGTATTTT,CASSPTGGRTDTQYF,TRBD1,.,TRBJ2-3,TRBV6-5
TGTGCCTGGAGTCCCAAGGGGTCTGGCAATCAGCCCCAGCATTTT,CAWSPKGSGNQPQHF,.,.,TRBJ1-5,TRBV30
TGTGCCAGCTCACCACGGGTAGGGGCCTACGAGCAGTACTTC,CASSPRVGAYEQYF,.,.,TRBJ2-7,TRBV18
TGTGCCAGCAGCTCAAGCCCTAACTATGGCTACACCTTC,CASSSSPNYGYTF,.,.,TRBJ1-2,TRBV28
TGTGCCACCACCCGGGACAGTTGGGGGCCCCAGCATTTT,CATTRDSWGPQHF,TRBD1,.,TRBJ1-5,TRBV2
TGTGCCAGCAGCCAAGGCCGGGACAGGGGTCAAGGAAACACCATATATTTT,CASSQGRDRGQGNTIYF,TRBD1,once,TRBJ1-3,TRBV14
TGTGCCAGCAGTCCCCAGGACAGTCCGGGTTTTGCCAAAAACATTCAGTACTTC,CASSPQDSPGFAKNIQYF,.,once,TRBJ2-4,TRBV27
TGTGCCAGCAGCTTACAGGCTATCAATCAGCCCCAGCATTTT,CASSLQAINQPQHF,.,.,TRBJ1-5,TRBV5-5
TGTGCCAGTAGTGCACGACTAGCGGGAGAGGGAGAGACCCAGTACTTC,CASSARLAGEGETQYF,TRBD2,.,TRBJ2-5,TRBV19
TGTGCCAGCAGCCAAGATGGCCTGCGGTTCGGTAATCAGCCCCAGCATTTT,CASSQDGLRFGNQPQHF,.,.,TRBJ1-5,TRBV3-1/TRBV3-2
TGTGCCAGCTCACCACGCGAGGGGTCGGGCACTGAAGCTTTCTTT,CASSPREGSGTEAFF,.,.,TRBJ1-1,TRBV18
TGTGCCAGCAGTGCCACTGGCGGGAGCTTCAATGAGCAGTTCTTC,CASSATGGSFNEQFF,TRBD2,.,TRBJ2-1,TRBV27
TGTGCCAGCAGCGTACGACAGAGATACGAGCAGTACTTC,CASSVRQRYEQYF,.,.,TRBJ2-7,TRBV3-1/TRBV3-2
TGTGCCAGCAGCTTAGATCCAGGACGAGACTATGGCTACACCTTC,CASSLDPGRDYGYTF,.,.,TRBJ1-2,TRBV11-2
TGCGCCACCGGACTAGCGGGGGGAGTCACAGATACGCAGTATTTT,CATGLAGGVTDTQYF,TRBD2,.,TRBJ2-3,TRBV5-1
TGTGCCAGCTCACCTCCAGGGCGTAAGCGCACAGATACGCAGTATTTT,CASSPPGRKRTDTQYF,.,.,TRBJ2-3,TRBV18
TGTGCCATCCTGCGGGGGGATGGTGGGAACTATGGCTACACCTTC,CAILRGDGGNYGYTF,.,.,TRBJ1-2,TRBV6-5
TGCGCCAGCAGCCGGGACTTCCGCTACGAGCAGTACTTC,CASSRDFRYEQYF,.,.,TRBJ2-7,TRBV5-1
TGCGCCAGCAGTTGGACCCCGGGGGGTGGCTACGAGCAGTACTTC,CASSWTPGGGYEQYF,TRBD2,.,TRBJ2-7,TRBV5-1
TGTGCCAGCAGCCAAGTCACAAGCGGGAGTTATTATGAGCAGTTCTTC,CASSQVTSGSYYEQFF,TRBD2,.,TRBJ2-1,TRBV3-1/TRBV3-2
TGCGCCAGCAGTGACCTGACAGGGAGCTCCTACGAGCAGTACTTC,CASSDLTGSSYEQYF,TRBD1,.,TRBJ2-7,TRBV10-2